A single sample is the source of the 8 T cell receptor beta chains below, sequenced in a study of patients and donors after allogeneic stem cell transplantation. TCRdb reanalysed the RT-PCR reads using MiXCR and keeps one entry per CDR3 protein. The sample contains 150,000 to 250,000 distinct CDR3 sequences, 41% of which appear only once. Sequencing was performed on blood, either unsorted or a sorted T cell fraction (not recorded which). The receptors derive from a human donor who was either an allogeneic HSCT recipient or a stem cell or donor lymphocyte infusion donor (not recorded which). It is not recorded whose cells these are; they may come from a transplant donor.

There are many counts of this clonotype. This chain links TRBV10-3 with TRBJ2-1, with 7 bases that match TRBD2. The CDR3 covers 12 residues. The germline V gene encodes CDR1 ENHRY and CDR2 SYGVKD. The junction had 0 bases not matched to a gene; V was cut back by 4 bases and J by 6 bases. CDR3 region: CAISGGSNEQFF. CDR3 bases: TGTGCCATCAGTGGCGGGAGCAATGAGCAGTTCTTC.

This clonotype showed up just a few times. The rearrangement joins TRBV5-1 to TRBJ2-3; 7 bases line up with TRBD1. The V gene end was trimmed by 3 bases and the J gene end by 1 base; junction bases not matched to a gene: 11. This CDR3 is built from 17 residues. Germline lookup yields CDR1 SGHRS and CDR2 YFSETQ. CDR3 bases: TGCGCCAGCAGCTCGACGATAAAAACAGGGGGCACAGATACGCAGTATTTT. It codes for CASSSTIKTGGTDTQYF.

The chain couples TRBV20-1 to TRBJ2-7; 9 bases map to TRBD1. CDR3 length: 14 amino acids. CDR1 is DFQATT, CDR2 SNEGSKA, per germline (reference sequence). The junction had 7 bases not matched to a gene; V was cut back by 7 bases and J by 0 bases. For the CDR3, the DNA is TGCAGTGGCTACAGGGGGCCGAGCTCCTACGAGCAGTACTTC. The encoded protein is CSGYRGPSSYEQYF.

As DNA, the CDR3 is TGTGCCAGCAGCTTGGGGACTAGCGGGAACAATGAGCAGTTCTTC. It is translated as CASSLGTSGNNEQFF. The rearrangement joins TRBV5-8 to TRBJ2-1, with 12 nucleotides matching TRBD2. The CDR3 runs 15 residues. The germline gives CDR1 SGHTS, CDR2 YDEGEE. After removal of 0 bases from V and 5 bases from J, the junction contained 0 bases not matched to a gene.

This clonotype was seen more than once but under ten times. V gene TRBV7-9 combines with J gene TRBJ1-2; D is uncertain. This CDR3 region has 14 residues. V lost 2 bases and J lost 2, with 9 bases in between. Looked up from germline, CDR1 is SEHNR and CDR2 is FQNEAQ (reference sequence). CDR3 nucleotides: TGTGCCAGCAGCTTACGGGCGTTGAACTATGGCTACACCTTC. Translation: CASSLRALNYGYTF.

A few counts support this clonotype. The CDR3 protein is CSVDLPSSYEQYF. The CDR3 coding sequence is TGCAGCGTTGATTTACCGAGCTCCTACGAGCAGTACTTC. The rearrangement uses TRBV29-1 and TRBJ2-7; unclear D gene. The germline V gene encodes CDR1 SQVTM and CDR2 ANQGSEA. This CDR3 has 13 residues. Trimming shortened V by 3 bases and J by 0 bases, and 9 bases separated the two germline ends.

The chain uses TRBV10-3 and TRBJ1-2, with 9 bases matching TRBD1. The ends lost 4 bases at V and 6 bases at J; junction bases unmatched: 6. This CDR3 has 14 amino acids. The germline gives CDR1 ENHRY, CDR2 SYGVKD. The CDR3 protein is CAISGGQGNDGYTF. The CDR3 nucleotides read TGTGCCATCAGTGGGGGACAGGGAAACGATGGCTACACCTTC.

This clonotype was detected a few times. This chain's CDR3 is CASSLGLAGAFSTDTQYF. CDR3 DNA sequence: TGCGCCAGCAGCTTGGGACTAGCGGGAGCCTTTTCCACAGATACGCAGTATTTT. V and J are TRBV5-1 and TRBJ2-3; 12 nucleotides align to TRBD2. The germline V gene has CDR1 SGHRS and CDR2 YFSETQ. The CDR3 runs 18 residues. Trimming at V came to 0 bases and at J to 2 bases, leaving 7 bases not matched to a gene.